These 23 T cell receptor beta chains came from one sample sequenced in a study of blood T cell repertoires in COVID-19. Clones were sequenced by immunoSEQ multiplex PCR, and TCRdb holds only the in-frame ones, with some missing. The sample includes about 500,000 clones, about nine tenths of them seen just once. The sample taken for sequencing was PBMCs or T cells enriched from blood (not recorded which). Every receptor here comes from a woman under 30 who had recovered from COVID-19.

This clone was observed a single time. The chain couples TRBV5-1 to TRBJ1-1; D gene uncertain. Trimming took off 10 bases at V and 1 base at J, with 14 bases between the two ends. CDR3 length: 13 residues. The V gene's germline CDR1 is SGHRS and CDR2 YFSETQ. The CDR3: CACRQTGNTEAFF. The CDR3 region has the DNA TGCGCCTGCCGACAAACCGGGAACACTGAAGCTTTCTTT.

The CDR3 DNA sequence: TGTGCCAGCAGTTTGACGACAGCAACAATTTACGAGCAGTACTTC. Its translation: CASSLTTATIYEQYF. V and J are TRBV27 and TRBJ2-7, with TRBD1 as a possible D gene (5 bases). The V gene's germline CDR1 is MNHEY and CDR2 SMNVEV (reference sequence). Trimming removed 3 bases from V and 4 bases from J, with 16 bases in between. CDR3 size: 15 residues.

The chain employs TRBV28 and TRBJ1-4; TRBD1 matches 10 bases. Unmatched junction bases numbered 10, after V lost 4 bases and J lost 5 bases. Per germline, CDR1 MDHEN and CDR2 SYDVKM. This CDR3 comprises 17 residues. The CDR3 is CASSWIRPGQGNEKLFF. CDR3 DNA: TGTGCCAGCAGTTGGATTAGACCGGGACAGGGGAATGAAAAACTGTTTTTT.

CDR3 amino acids: CASSQAFGRGDTDTQYF. CDR3 DNA sequence: TGTGCCAGCAGCCAAGCCTTTGGGCGGGGGGACACAGATACGCAGTATTTT. V and J are TRBV3-1 (or the pseudogene TRBV3-2) and TRBJ2-3, with 8 bases matching TRBD2. J was trimmed by 2 bases and V by 1 base; bases with no gene match: 8. In germline, CDR1 is LGHDT, CDR2 YNNKEL (reference sequence). The CDR3 has 17 residues.

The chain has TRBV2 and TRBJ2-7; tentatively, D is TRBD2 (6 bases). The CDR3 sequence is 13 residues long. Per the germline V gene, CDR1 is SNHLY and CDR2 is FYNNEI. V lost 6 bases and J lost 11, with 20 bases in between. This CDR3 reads CASRERDSGVEYF. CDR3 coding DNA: TGTGCCAGCAGAGAGAGGGACTCGGGTGTGGAGTACTTC.

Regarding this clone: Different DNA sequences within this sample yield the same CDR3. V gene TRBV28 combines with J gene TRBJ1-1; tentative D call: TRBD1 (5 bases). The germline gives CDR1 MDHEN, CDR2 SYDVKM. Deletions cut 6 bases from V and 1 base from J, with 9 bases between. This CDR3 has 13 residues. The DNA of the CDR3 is TGTGCCAGCAGACCGACAGCGAACACTGAAGCTTTCTTT. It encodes CASRPTANTEAFF. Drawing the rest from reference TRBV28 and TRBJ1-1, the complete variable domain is DVKVTQSSRYLVKRTGEKVFLECVQDMDHENMFWYRQDPGLGLRLIYFSYDVKMKEKGDIPEGYSVSREKKERFSLILESASTNQTSMYLCASRPTANTEAFFGQGTRLTVV.

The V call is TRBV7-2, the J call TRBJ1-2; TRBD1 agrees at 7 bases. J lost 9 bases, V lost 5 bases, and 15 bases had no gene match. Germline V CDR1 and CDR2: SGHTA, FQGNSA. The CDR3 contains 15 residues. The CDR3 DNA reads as TGTGCCAGCAGCCCCATAAGGGGGCCCGGTAATAGCTACACCTTC. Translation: CASSPIRGPGNSYTF.

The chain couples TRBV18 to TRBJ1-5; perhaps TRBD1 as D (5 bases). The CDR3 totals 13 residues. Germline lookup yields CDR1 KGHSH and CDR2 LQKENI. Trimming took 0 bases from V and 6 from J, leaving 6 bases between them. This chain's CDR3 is CASSPPGLQPQHF. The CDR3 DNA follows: TGTGCCAGCTCACCACCGGGGCTTCAGCCCCAGCATTTT.

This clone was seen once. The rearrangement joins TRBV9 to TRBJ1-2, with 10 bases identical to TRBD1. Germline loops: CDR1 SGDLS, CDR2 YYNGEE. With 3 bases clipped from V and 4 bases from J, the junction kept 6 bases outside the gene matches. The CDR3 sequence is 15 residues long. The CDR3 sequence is CASSAPGTGVYGYTF. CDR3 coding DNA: TGTGCCAGCAGCGCCCCCGGGACAGGGGTCTATGGCTACACCTTC.

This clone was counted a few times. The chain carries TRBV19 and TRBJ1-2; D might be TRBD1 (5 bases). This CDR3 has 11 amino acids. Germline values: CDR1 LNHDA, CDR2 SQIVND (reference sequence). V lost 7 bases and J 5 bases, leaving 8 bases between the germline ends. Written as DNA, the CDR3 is TGTGCCAGTACGACAGATTATGGCTACACCTTC. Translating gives CASTTDYGYTF. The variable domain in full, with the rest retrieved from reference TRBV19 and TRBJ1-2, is DGGITQSPKYLFRKEGQNVTLSCEQNLNHDAMYWYRQDPGQGLRLIYYSQIVNDFQKGDIAEGYSVSREKKESFPLTVTSAQKNPTAFYLCASTTDYGYTFGSGTRLTVV.

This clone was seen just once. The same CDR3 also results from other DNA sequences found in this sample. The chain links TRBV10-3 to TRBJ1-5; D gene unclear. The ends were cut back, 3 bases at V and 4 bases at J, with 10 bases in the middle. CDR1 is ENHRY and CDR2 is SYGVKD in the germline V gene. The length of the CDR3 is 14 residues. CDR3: CAISDRGGNQPQHF. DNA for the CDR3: TGTGCCATCAGTGACAGAGGAGGGAATCAGCCCCAGCATTTT.

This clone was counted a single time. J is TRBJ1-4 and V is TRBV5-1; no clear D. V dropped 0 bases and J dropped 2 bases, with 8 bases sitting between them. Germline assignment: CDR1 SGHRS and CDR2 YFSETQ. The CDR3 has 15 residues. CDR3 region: CASSLGVETNEKLFF. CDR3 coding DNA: TGCGCCAGCAGCTTGGGGGTGGAGACTAATGAAAAACTGTTTTTT.

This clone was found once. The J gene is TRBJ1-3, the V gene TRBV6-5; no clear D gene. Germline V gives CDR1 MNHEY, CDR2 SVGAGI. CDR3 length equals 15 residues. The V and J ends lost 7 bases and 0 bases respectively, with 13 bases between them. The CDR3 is CASTPDNNSGNTIYF. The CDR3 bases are TGTGCCAGCACTCCCGACAATAACTCTGGAAACACCATATATTTT.

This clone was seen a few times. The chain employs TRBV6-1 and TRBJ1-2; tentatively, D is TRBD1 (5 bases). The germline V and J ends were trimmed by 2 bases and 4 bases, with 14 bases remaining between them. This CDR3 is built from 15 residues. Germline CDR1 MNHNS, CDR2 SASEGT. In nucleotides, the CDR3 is TGTGCCAGCAGTGAAAGGGTGACAGCCTTCTATGGCTACACCTTC. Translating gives CASSERVTAFYGYTF.

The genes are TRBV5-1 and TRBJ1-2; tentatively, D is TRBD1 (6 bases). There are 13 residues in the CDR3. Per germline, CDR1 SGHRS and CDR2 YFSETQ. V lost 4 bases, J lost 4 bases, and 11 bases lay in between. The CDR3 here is CASSIAGAYGYTF. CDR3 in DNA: TGCGCCAGCAGCATAGCAGGGGCCTATGGCTACACCTTC.

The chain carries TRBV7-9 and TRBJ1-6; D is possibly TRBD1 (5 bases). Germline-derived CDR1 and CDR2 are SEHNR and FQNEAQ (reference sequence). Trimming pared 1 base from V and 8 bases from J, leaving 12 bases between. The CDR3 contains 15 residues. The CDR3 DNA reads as TGTGCCAGCAGCTTAGGCGGGGGGGAACATTCACCCCTCCACTTT. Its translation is CASSLGGGEHSPLHF.

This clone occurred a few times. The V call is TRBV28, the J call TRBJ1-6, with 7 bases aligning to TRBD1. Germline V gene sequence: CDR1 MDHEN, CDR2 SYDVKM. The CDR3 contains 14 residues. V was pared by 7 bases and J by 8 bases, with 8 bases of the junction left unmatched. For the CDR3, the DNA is TGTGCCAGCACACTCGACAGGGATCATTCACCCCTCCACTTT. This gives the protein CASTLDRDHSPLHF.

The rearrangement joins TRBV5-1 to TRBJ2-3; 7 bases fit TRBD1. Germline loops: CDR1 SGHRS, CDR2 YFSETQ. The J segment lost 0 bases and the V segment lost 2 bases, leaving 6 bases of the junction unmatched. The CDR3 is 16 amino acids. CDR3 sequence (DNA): TGCGCCAGCAGCTTCCTACAGGGGTCGAGCACAGATACGCAGTATTTT. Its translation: CASSFLQGSSTDTQYF.

In DNA, the CDR3 is TGTGCCAGCAGCCCCGGGGACAGGGTCGTACAAGAGACCCAGTACTTC. It specifies CASSPGDRVVQETQYF. The rearrangement links TRBV5-8 to TRBJ2-5, with TRBD1 matching 9 bases. Trimming at V came to 4 bases and at J to 2 bases, leaving 9 bases not matched to a gene. The CDR3 spans 16 residues. Germline V lookup: CDR1 SGHTS, CDR2 YDEGEE.

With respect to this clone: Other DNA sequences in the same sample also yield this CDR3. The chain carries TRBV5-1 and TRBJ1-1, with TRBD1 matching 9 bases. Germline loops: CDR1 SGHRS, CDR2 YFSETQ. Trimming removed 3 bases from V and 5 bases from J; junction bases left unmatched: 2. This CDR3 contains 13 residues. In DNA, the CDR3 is TGCGCCAGCAGCTGGGGGACAGGGACTGAAGCTTTCTTT. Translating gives CASSWGTGTEAFF.

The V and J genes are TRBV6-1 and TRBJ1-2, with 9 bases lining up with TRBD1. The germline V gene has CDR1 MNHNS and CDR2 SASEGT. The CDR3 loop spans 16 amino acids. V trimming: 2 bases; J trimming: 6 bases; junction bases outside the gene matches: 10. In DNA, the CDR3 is TGTGCCAGCAGTGAACCCAACAGGGGGCAGGGAAATGGCTACACCTTC. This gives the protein CASSEPNRGQGNGYTF.

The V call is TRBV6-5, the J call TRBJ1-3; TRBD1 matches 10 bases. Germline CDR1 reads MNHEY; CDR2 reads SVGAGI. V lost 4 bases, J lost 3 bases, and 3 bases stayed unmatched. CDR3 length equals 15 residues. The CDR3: CASSSDRGSGNTIYF. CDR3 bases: TGTGCCAGCAGTTCGGACAGGGGGAGTGGAAACACCATATATTTT.

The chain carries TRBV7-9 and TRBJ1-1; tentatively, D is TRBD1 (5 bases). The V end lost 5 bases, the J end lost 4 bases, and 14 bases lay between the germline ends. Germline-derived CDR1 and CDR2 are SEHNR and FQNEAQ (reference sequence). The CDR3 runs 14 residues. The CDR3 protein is CASSILNQGTEAFF. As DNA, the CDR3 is TGTGCCAGCAGCATACTGAATCAGGGCACTGAAGCTTTCTTT.